Below are 27 T cell receptor beta chains sequenced from a single sample in a study of cytomegalovirus exposure and HLA in healthy donors. The PCR made use of 60 Vbeta and 13 Jbeta primers. Assay: immunoSEQ multiplex PCR; the TCRdb copy retains only in-frame clones and omits some. The sample consists of approximately 150,000 clones, around three quarters of them appearing once. The sample consisted of PBMCs. Receptor source: a man aged 30 to 45 in good health and CMV-seropositive.

This rearrangement joins TRBV18 to TRBJ2-7; tentative D call: TRBD2 (6 bases). The germline V gene has CDR1 KGHSH and CDR2 LQKENI. V shed 3 bases and J shed 4 bases, with 22 bases lying between them. The CDR3 has 17 residues. The CDR3 bases are TGTGCCAGCTCACCCGGGACGGGGGAAGTTTTCGGGTACGAGCAGTACTTC. Translating it yields CASSPGTGEVFGYEQYF.

The chain links TRBV5-1 to TRBJ1-4; 8 positions match TRBD1. Germline V gene sequence: CDR1 SGHRS, CDR2 YFSETQ. The V segment lost 0 bases and the J segment 6 bases; nucleotides outside the gene matches: 22. The length of the CDR3 is 21 residues. In DNA form, the CDR3 reads TGCGCCAGCAGCTTGGTGCCCGGGACAGGATTACAAGTCTCCAAGGATGAAAAACTGTTTTTT. Its protein is CASSLVPGTGLQVSKDEKLFF.

Written as DNA, the CDR3 is TGCGCCAGCAGCTTGGACGGGAGAGATGAAAAACTGTTTTTT. This translates into CASSLDGRDEKLFF. This chain uses TRBV5-1 with TRBJ1-4; the D is unclear. The V gene's germline CDR1 is SGHRS and CDR2 YFSETQ. The CDR3 contains 14 residues. The V gene lost 0 bases and the J gene lost 6 bases, with 9 bases spanning the gap.

The chain combines TRBV11-3 with TRBJ2-3, with 7 bases identical to TRBD1. The CDR3 consists of 12 residues. Germline V gives CDR1 SGHNT, CDR2 YENEEA. The J segment lost 6 bases and the V segment lost 5 bases, leaving 2 bases of the junction unmatched. The CDR3 protein is CASSQTGDTQYF. The DNA for the CDR3 is TGTGCCAGCAGCCAGACAGGGGATACGCAGTATTTT.

The V call is TRBV28, the J call TRBJ2-7, with TRBD2 matching over 8 bases. Germline CDR1 is MDHEN and CDR2 is SYDVKM. This CDR3 comprises 15 residues. Losses at the gene ends were 7 bases for V and 4 bases for J; bases not matched to a gene: 12. CDR3 sequence (DNA): TGTGCCAGCATCACCGGGGCTAGCGGGCGGTACGAGCAGTACTTC. This gives the protein CASITGASGRYEQYF.

This clone was seen a single time. The CDR3 is CASSLRSAGGQDTQYF. The CDR3, as DNA: TGTGCCAGCAGCCTACGATCAGCGGGGGGGCAAGATACGCAGTATTTT. The rearrangement joins TRBV5-5 to TRBJ2-3, with TRBD2 matching over 10 bases. CDR3 size: 16 residues. The V gene end was trimmed by 4 bases and the J gene end by 5 bases; junction bases not matched to a gene: 10. Germline V gives CDR1 SGHKS, CDR2 YYEKEE (reference sequence).

CDR3 nucleotides: TGTGCCCCCTCGGGCGGGGCCCCCCGGGAGACCCAGTACTTC. Its protein product is CAPSGGAPRETQYF. This sequence joins TRBV7-3 and TRBJ2-5, with a possible D match to TRBD2 (6 bases). The CDR3 sequence is 14 residues long. Per the germline V gene, CDR1 is SGHTA and CDR2 is FQGTGA. V shed 11 bases and J shed 5 bases, with 21 bases lying between them.

The V call is TRBV9, the J call TRBJ2-2, with a weak D call TRBD2 (5 bases). CDR1 is SGDLS and CDR2 is YYNGEE in the germline V gene. V lost 5 bases to trimming and J lost 9 bases, with 17 bases between them. This CDR3 comprises 14 residues. In nucleotides, the CDR3 is TGTGCCAGCAGTCCGAGGCGTGGAGGCCGGGAGCTGTTTTTT. Translated: CASSPRRGGRELFF. The complete variable domain, with remaining parts taken from reference TRBV9 and TRBJ2-2, reads DSGVTQTPKHLITATGQRVTLRCSPRSGDLSVYWYQQSLDQGLQFLIQYYNGEERAKGNILERFSAQQFPDLHSELNLSSLELGDSALYFCASSPRRGGRELFFGEGSRLTVL.

The V and J genes are TRBV5-1 and TRBJ1-2; 8 bases map to TRBD1. Trimming removed 2 bases from V and 4 bases from J; junction bases left unmatched: 4. Per germline, CDR1 SGHRS and CDR2 YFSETQ. The CDR3 consists of 14 residues. This CDR3 is CASSLGQGGYGYTF. The CDR3 DNA reads TGCGCCAGCAGCTTAGGACAGGGAGGCTATGGCTACACCTTC.

The sample holds one count of this clone. The chain has TRBV9 and TRBJ2-3, with D unresolved. The CDR3 contains 11 residues. V dropped 6 bases and J dropped 8 bases, with 10 bases sitting between them. CDR1 is SGDLS and CDR2 is YYNGEE in the germline V gene. CDR3 amino acids: CASKQTTTQYF. CDR3 nucleotide sequence: TGTGCCAGCAAACAGACAACTACGCAGTATTTT.

The chain joins TRBV9 to TRBJ1-5; D possibly corresponds to TRBD1 (5 bases). V was shortened by 7 bases and J by 5 bases, with 13 bases between the two germline ends. CDR3 length: 13 residues. The germline CDR1 and CDR2 sequences are SGDLS and YYNGEE. In DNA, the CDR3 is TGTGCCAGCGCGAGACAGAATGATCAGCCCCAGCATTTT. Residues: CASARQNDQPQHF.

The rearrangement joins TRBV2 to TRBJ2-3, with TRBD2 matching 10 bases. CDR1 and CDR2 from the germline V gene are SNHLY and FYNNEI. This CDR3 region has 15 residues. J was trimmed by 3 bases and V by 5 bases; bases with no gene match: 5. The CDR3 sequence: CASSFSGGLTDTQYF. The CDR3 nucleotides are TGTGCCAGCAGTTTTAGCGGGGGGCTGACAGATACGCAGTATTTT. Variable domain in full (rest from reference TRBV2 and TRBJ2-3): EPEVTQTPSHQVTQMGQEVILRCVPISNHLYFYWYRQILGQKVEFLVSFYNNEISEKSEIFDDQFSVERPDGSNFTLKIRSTKLEDSAMYFCASSFSGGLTDTQYFGPGTRLTVL.

This clone was detected a few times. The chain recombines TRBV28 with TRBJ1-4; the D is unclear. Germline assignment: CDR1 MDHEN and CDR2 SYDVKM. The CDR3 totals 14 residues. V was trimmed by 10 bases and J by 7 bases, leaving 19 bases between them. CDR3: CANGVRAWGEKLFF. DNA for the CDR3: TGTGCCAACGGGGTTAGGGCGTGGGGTGAAAAACTGTTTTTT.

The chain joins TRBV5-6 to TRBJ1-4; D not certain. The V gene lost 3 bases and the J gene lost 8 bases, with 14 bases spanning the gap. The germline V gene has CDR1 SGHDT and CDR2 YYEEEE. The length of the CDR3 is 14 residues. The CDR3 region has the DNA TGTGCCAGCAGCTCCGGACTCCTGGGAGAAAAACTGTTTTTT. Translated: CASSSGLLGEKLFF.

This chain connects TRBV2 to TRBJ2-7, with unresolved D. Germline V gene lookup returns CDR1 SNHLY and CDR2 FYNNEI. Trimming left V 3 bases short and J 6 bases short, with 9 bases between. The CDR3 covers 12 residues. The CDR3 DNA reads TGTGCCAGCAGTGATGATATAGCCGAGCAGTACTTC. Amino acids: CASSDDIAEQYF.

Turning to this clone: It is likely a read error, because the conserved phenylalanine at the end of the CDR3 is missing. J is TRBJ1-2 and V is TRBV5-1; 7 bases agree with TRBD1. With 4 bases clipped from V and 0 bases from J, the junction kept 6 bases outside the gene matches. CDR3 size: 15 residues. Germline values: CDR1 SGHRS, CDR2 YFSETQ. The CDR3 DNA sequence: TGCGCCAGCAGCATAAGACAGGGTACTAACTATGGCTACACCTCC. Translating it yields CASSIRQGTNYGYTS.

The V and J genes are TRBV2 and TRBJ1-2; 8 bases line up with TRBD1. This CDR3 has 13 amino acids. From germline, CDR1 is SNHLY and CDR2 FYNNEI. V was pared by 5 bases and J by 3 bases, with 2 bases of the junction left unmatched. Here the CDR3 reads CASSPGQDYGYTF. CDR3 nucleotide sequence: TGTGCCAGCAGTCCGGGACAGGACTATGGCTACACCTTC.

This clone was found a few times. In DNA, the CDR3 is TGCAGTGCTAGACGGTTGGAGACCCAGTACTTC. Translating it yields CSARRLETQYF. The chain joins TRBV20-1 to TRBJ2-5; the D is unclear. CDR3 length: 11 amino acids. Germline V gives CDR1 DFQATT, CDR2 SNEGSKA (reference sequence). Trimming shortened V by 2 bases and J by 5 bases, and 6 bases separated the two germline ends.

The rearrangement links TRBV13 to TRBJ1-6, with a tentative D call TRBD1 (5 bases). CDR1 PRHDT and CDR2 FYEKMQ come from the germline V gene (reference sequence). The CDR3 covers 15 residues. V lost 5 bases, J lost 7 bases, and 15 bases lay in between. Written as DNA, the CDR3 is TGTGCCAGCAGCCCGGTGGGGGGATGGAATTCACCCCTCCACTTT. Translation gives CASSPVGGWNSPLHF.

The genes are TRBV7-6 and TRBJ1-4; TRBD1 agrees at 10 bases. Trimming at V came to 4 bases and at J to 5 bases, leaving 1 base not matched to a gene. Germline CDR1 and CDR2: SGHVS and FNYEAQ. The CDR3 runs to 14 residues. CDR3 sequence: CASSSGQGNEKLFF. CDR3 DNA sequence: TGTGCCAGCAGCTCGGGACAGGGGAATGAAAAACTGTTTTTT.

The rearrangement joins TRBV2 to TRBJ2-1; 10 bases align to TRBD1. V shed 6 bases, J shed 5 bases, and the junction held 7 bases outside the gene matches. CDR3 size: 15 residues. CDR1 and CDR2 (germline): SNHLY, FYNNEI. In DNA, the CDR3 is TGTGCCAGCAGAGGAGACAGGGGGCCTCACAATGAGCAGTTCTTC. Encoded protein: CASRGDRGPHNEQFF. Together with reference TRBV2 and TRBJ2-1, the CDR3 gives the full variable domain: EPEVTQTPSHQVTQMGQEVILRCVPISNHLYFYWYRQILGQKVEFLVSFYNNEISEKSEIFDDQFSVERPDGSNFTLKIRSTKLEDSAMYFCASRGDRGPHNEQFFGPGTRLTVL.

The chain links TRBV9 to TRBJ2-2; D not certain. Trimming stripped 0 bases from V and 3 bases from J, with 9 bases between. Germline values: CDR1 SGDLS, CDR2 YYNGEE. The CDR3 is made up of 15 amino acids. CDR3 loop: CASSVGSVDTGELFF. The CDR3 DNA follows: TGTGCCAGCAGCGTAGGTTCAGTCGACACCGGGGAGCTGTTTTTT.

This clone came up a few times. The rearrangement links TRBV30 to TRBJ2-5; 7 bases match TRBD2. The germline CDR1 and CDR2 sequences are GTSNPN and SVGIG (reference sequence). The CDR3 is 13 residues long. J gave up 5 bases and V 4 bases, and 7 bases lay outside the gene matches. In nucleotides, the CDR3 is TGTGCCTGGAATTTGGGAGGGGTGGAGACCCAGTACTTC. Translation: CAWNLGGVETQYF.

This chain joins TRBV10-1 and TRBJ2-5; the match to TRBD1 covers 9 bases. The CDR3 sequence is 13 residues long. Germline lookup yields CDR1 WNHNN and CDR2 SYGVQD (reference sequence). V shed 4 bases, J shed 3 bases, and the junction held 0 bases outside the gene matches. In DNA, the CDR3 is TGCGCCAGCAGTGGACAGGGGGAAGAGACCCAGTACTTC. Its protein is CASSGQGEETQYF.

CDR3 DNA: TGTGCCAGCAGCGGGACAGGGGGAAACACCATATATTTT. Protein product: CASSGTGGNTIYF. The rearrangement joins TRBV2 to TRBJ1-3, with 9 bases aligning to TRBD1. The CDR3 loop spans 13 amino acids. V shed 6 bases and J 4 bases; nucleotides not matched to a gene: 1. Germline CDR1 is SNHLY and CDR2 is FYNNEI.

The CDR3 nucleotides are TGTGCCAGCAGTGAAGAGGGACAGGGGGCAGATACGCAGTATTTT. It encodes CASSEEGQGADTQYF. The V gene is TRBV2, the J gene TRBJ2-3, with 11 bases lining up with TRBD1. Germline trimming cut 1 base from V and 4 bases from J; bases unmatched to any gene: 1. The germline gives CDR1 SNHLY, CDR2 FYNNEI. The CDR3 is 15 amino acids. The full variable domain, rest sourced from reference TRBV2 and TRBJ2-3, is EPEVTQTPSHQVTQMGQEVILRCVPISNHLYFYWYRQILGQKVEFLVSFYNNEISEKSEIFDDQFSVERPDGSNFTLKIRSTKLEDSAMYFCASSEEGQGADTQYFGPGTRLTVL.

This clone was observed a single time. The chain is built from TRBV13 and TRBJ1-5; D perhaps matches TRBD1 (6 bases). The CDR3 is made up of 15 amino acids. The V end was cut by 6 bases, the J end by 7 bases, with 19 bases between. CDR1 is PRHDT and CDR2 is FYEKMQ in the germline V gene (reference sequence). This chain's CDR3 is CASSQAGGMGQPQHF. CDR3 sequence (DNA): TGTGCCAGCAGTCAGGCGGGGGGCATGGGGCAGCCCCAGCATTTT.